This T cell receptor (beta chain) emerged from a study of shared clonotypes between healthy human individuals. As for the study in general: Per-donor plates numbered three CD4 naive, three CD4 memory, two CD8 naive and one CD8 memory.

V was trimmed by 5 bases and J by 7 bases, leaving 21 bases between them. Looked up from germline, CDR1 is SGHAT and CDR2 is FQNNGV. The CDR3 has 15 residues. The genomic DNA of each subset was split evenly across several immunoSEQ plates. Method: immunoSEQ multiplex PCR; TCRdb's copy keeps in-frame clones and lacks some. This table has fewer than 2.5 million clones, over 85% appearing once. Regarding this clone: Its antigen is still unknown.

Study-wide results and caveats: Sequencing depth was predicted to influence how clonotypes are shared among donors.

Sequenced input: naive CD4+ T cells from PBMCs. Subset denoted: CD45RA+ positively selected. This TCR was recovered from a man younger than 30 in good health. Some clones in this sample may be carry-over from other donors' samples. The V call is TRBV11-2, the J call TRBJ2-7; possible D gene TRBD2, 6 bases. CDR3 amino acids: CASSPRGSGSWEQYF. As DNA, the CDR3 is TGTGCCAGCAGCCCCCGGGGTAGCGGAAGTTGGGAGCAGTACTTC.